The present T cell receptor beta chain was sequenced within a study of patients and donors after allogeneic stem cell transplantation. This CDR3 spans 17 amino acids. Germline assignment: CDR1 MGHRA and CDR2 YSYEKL. V lost 0 bases, J lost 5 bases, and 16 bases lay in between. TCRdb processed the RT-PCR reads anew with MiXCR; each CDR3 protein has one entry. Of roughly 880,000 distinct CDR3 sequences listed, 18% are singletons. The sample holds a few counts of this clonotype. The sequencing input was blood, either unsorted or a sorted T cell fraction (not recorded which). The origin of this receptor is a human donor who was either an allogeneic HSCT recipient or a stem cell or donor lymphocyte infusion donor (not recorded which). It is not recorded whose cells these are; they may come from a transplant donor. This chain joins TRBV4-1 and TRBJ2-2; no clear D gene. CDR3 loop: CASSQDFGKKRTGELFF. CDR3 DNA: TGCGCCAGCAGCCAAGACTTTGGGAAAAAAAGGACCGGGGAGCTGTTTTTT.